This T cell receptor beta chain was captured by sequencing in a study of blood T cell repertoires in COVID-19 (dated by TCRdb to between 2020 and 2021). Broadly, across the study: The collaborator samples originated in the United States, Italy and Spain and spanned the acute and convalescent phases of COVID-19. The prospective study material was composed of cDNA or gDNA derived from T cells, B-cell-depleted T cells, or PBMCs. Deeply sampled blood TCRbeta repertoires from subjects exposed to, actively infected with, or recovered from COVID-19 were included in the dataset. The repertoires were made available in a free public database intended to serve as a resource for research on the immune response to SARS-CoV-2. Samples came from the ongoing ImmuneRACE study (first 160 participants) plus 1,254 subjects from 6 global collaborators. A de-identified subject ID, COVID-19 status, age in years and sex were almost always included in the sample metadata. Where HLA class I and class II types were available, the types were taken from metadata supplied by the sample provider, not from assay-based typing.

About this clone: Which antigen it targets is not known. No quality values exist for individual bases; no much larger clone is one base distant.

Summary of the overall study and its limitations: The quantity of clinical and demographic metadata differed by source and by participant and was supplied without curation.

In the prospective study, participants were roughly 18 to 89 years old, resided in 25 or so geographic areas of the United States, and were enrolled through a virtual design. Cohort assignment in the prospective study relied on participant-reported clinical history from a screening survey and a study questionnaire. Mobile phlebotomists in the prospective study collected whole blood, serum and a nasopharyngeal or oropharyngeal swab from every participant. Prospective study participants could optionally give additional blood draws and questionnaires over a roughly 2-month period. Blood samples from the prospective study were shipped frozen or at room temperature prior to DNA extraction. The cysteine opens and the phenylalanine closes a CDR3 of 15 amino acids. Only CDR3 DNA remains: 45 bases, in frame from the first base. Trimming takes 5 bases off V and 4 bases off J; junction bases not matched to a gene: 8. The CDR1 and CDR2 encoded by the germline V gene are SGDLS and YYNGEE.

TCRbeta CDR3 regions were amplified from genomic DNA by means of the immunoSEQ Assay, a bias-controlled multiplex PCR. The original pipeline was this. Within the assay, amplification of reference gene primers was used to estimate how many nucleated cells each sample contained. Sequence reads were collapsed and filtered to measure the absolute abundance of every unique TCRbeta CDR3 rearrangement. For each sample, productive Simpson clonality was calculated as the square root of Simpson's diversity index across productive rearrangements. The source is immuneACCESS, and TCRdb retained only in-frame sequences with V and J called. Part of the clones is not carried over; for the studies checked, unresolved V genes explain less than half of this, and the remainder is unexplained. V, J and clone size are taken as reported in that table, and D and trimming were inferred from the DNA itself. For this sample the table gives 200,000 to 250,000 clones, of which around 84% were detected only once. 6% to 7.5% of the sample is in the top ten clones.

This receptor was identified in a middle-aged woman with acute COVID-19. Rearrangement joined TRBV9 to TRBJ2-3; TRBD1 agrees with 9 junctional bases. Sequencing was done on a sample of PBMCs or T cells enriched from blood (not recorded which). The CDR3 is CASSALTGGADTQYF. The DNA sequence follows: TGTGCCAGCAGTGCCCTCACAGGGGGCGCAGATACGCAGTATTTT.